These 7 T cell receptor beta chains share one sample of origin, sequenced in a study of cytomegalovirus exposure and HLA in healthy donors. PCR was performed using 60 Vbeta and 13 Jbeta primers. Generated by immunoSEQ multiplex PCR, the TCRdb table keeps only in-frame clones and is missing some. The table includes about 200,000 clones, over 60% detected once. Sequencing was done on a sample of PBMCs. The receptor set was obtained from a young woman in good health and CMV-seropositive.

The genes are TRBV6-5 and TRBJ2-7; D might be TRBD2 (5 bases). Germline V CDR1 and CDR2: MNHEY, SVGAGI. This CDR3 comprises 12 residues. Trimming pared 5 bases from V and 6 bases from J, leaving 11 bases between. The CDR3 DNA is TGTGCCAGCAGTCCTAGCTCGCGCGAGCAGTACTTC. Translated: CASSPSSREQYF.

This clone was counted a single time. The genes are TRBV10-3 and TRBJ1-3; the match to TRBD1 covers 9 bases. V dropped 2 bases and J dropped 4; count of bases not matched to a gene: 3. CDR3 length: 15 residues. Germline CDR1 reads ENHRY; CDR2 reads SYGVKD. Here the CDR3 DNA reads TGTGCCATCAGTGAGAGGACAGGGGTAGGAAACACCATATATTTT. It translates to CAISERTGVGNTIYF.

This clone was counted a few times. J is TRBJ2-3 and V is TRBV6-6; TRBD2 agrees at 10 bases. This CDR3 contains 16 residues. After removal of 4 bases from V and 1 base from J, the junction contained 5 bases not matched to a gene. Germline assignment: CDR1 MNHNY and CDR2 SVGAGI (reference sequence). The CDR3 coding sequence is TGTGCCAGCAGTTCTAAGCGGGGGGGCCGCACAGATACGCAGTATTTT. Its translation: CASSSKRGGRTDTQYF.

This clone has more than one count but fewer than ten. The V gene is TRBV7-7, the J gene TRBJ2-1; D ambiguous. Germline assignment: CDR1 SSHAT and CDR2 FNYEAQ (reference sequence). There are 16 residues in the CDR3. The V end lost 2 bases, the J end lost 0 bases, and 11 bases lay between the germline ends. The CDR3 region is CASSLKTPSSYNEQFF. Here the CDR3 DNA reads TGTGCCAGCAGCTTAAAGACTCCCAGCTCCTACAATGAGCAGTTCTTC. Full variable domain (remainder filled in from reference TRBV7-7 and TRBJ2-1): GAGVSQSPRYKVTKRGQDVTLRCDPISSHATLYWYQQALGQGPEFLTYFNYEAQPDKSGLPSDRFSAERPEGSISTLTIQRTEQRDSAMYRCASSLKTPSSYNEQFFGPGTRLTVL.

The genes are TRBV7-2 and TRBJ1-1; the match to TRBD1 covers 7 bases. CDR1 is SGHTA, CDR2 FQGNSA, per germline. After removal of 4 bases from V and 1 base from J, the junction contained 3 bases not matched to a gene. The CDR3 extends over 14 amino acids. CDR3 nucleotide sequence: TGTGCCAGCAGCTCGAGGACAGGGAACACTGAAGCTTTCTTT. Its protein product is CASSSRTGNTEAFF. Together with reference TRBV7-2 and TRBJ1-1, the CDR3 gives the full variable domain: GAGVSQSPSNKVTEKGKDVELRCDPISGHTALYWYRQSLGQGLEFLIYFQGNSAPDKSGLPSDRFSAERTGGSVSTLTIQRTQQEDSAVYLCASSSRTGNTEAFFGQGTRLTVV.

V gene TRBV1 combines with J gene TRBJ2-2; the table assigns TRBD2, which was not confirmed against the DNA. TRBV1 is annotated as a pseudogene. This CDR3 has 14 residues. The CDR3 spells CTSSQDKKTGELFF. The CDR3 DNA reads TGCACCAGCAGCCAAGATAAAAAAACCGGGGAGCTGTTTTTT.

This clone showed up just a few times. The chain uses TRBV10-3 and TRBJ2-3; TRBD2 matches 10 bases. J gave up 3 bases and V 2 bases, and 11 bases lay outside the gene matches. The V gene's germline CDR1 is ENHRY and CDR2 SYGVKD. CDR3 length: 18 residues. The CDR3 reads CAISEPSGSPYRTDTQYF. CDR3 sequence (DNA): TGTGCCATCAGTGAGCCTAGCGGGAGCCCGTATCGGACAGATACGCAGTATTTT.